This TCR beta chain was obtained from a study of T cells in Graves' hyperthyroidism and ophthalmopathy. Study-wide context: Peripheral blood specimens were obtained at initial diagnosis, prior to any treatment. Study-level findings and limits: From stable hyperthyroidism, ophthalmopathy was set apart by a 13 V-J model.

This clonotype turned up a few times. Antigen: not known. Researchers amplified the TCR beta CDR3 regions from RNA transcripts. An initial round of RT-PCR targeting the TCR CDR3 relied on the HTBI primer set. Each CDR3 protein gets one entry after TCRdb re-called the multiplex PCR reads with MiXCR. The table includes 700,000 or so distinct CDR3 sequences, roughly 14% detected once. The CDR3 is 12 residues long. Per germline, CDR1 DFQATT and CDR2 SNEGSKA (reference sequence). Among ophthalmopathy patients, the Clinical Activity Score reached at least 3, the NOSPECS grade reached at least 4, and duration remained under 3 months. Clinical symptoms, serum thyroxine and TRAb, thyroid ultrasound and orbital computed tomography were used for the diagnoses.

The rearrangement links TRBV20-1 to TRBJ2-7, with D perhaps matching TRBD2 (5 bases). The sequence came from a woman aged 50 to 65 with Graves' ophthalmopathy. Sequenced material: blood. The CDR3 loop reads CSGESSAYEQYF. In DNA, the CDR3 is TGCAGCGGGGAGTCCTCCGCCTACGAGCAGTACTTC.